Below are 21 T cell receptor beta chains sequenced from a single sample in a study of OX40 agonist ivuxolimab in advanced cancers. Libraries were prepared by immunoSEQ multiplex PCR; TCRdb keeps only in-frame clonotypes and omits some of them. Of about 70,000 clones listed, about nine tenths were seen once; the top ten hold about 2.7%. This specimen was CD4+ or CD8+ T cells sorted from blood, taken in a trial of the OX40 agonist ivuxolimab. All receptors derive from an adult with an advanced solid tumor such as melanoma, head and neck, liver or kidney cancer.

This chain uses TRBV5-1 with TRBJ1-1; the D gene is possibly TRBD1 (6 bases). This CDR3 is built from 13 residues. CDR1 SGHRS and CDR2 YFSETQ come from the germline V gene. V was pared by 3 bases and J by 4 bases, with 10 bases between. CDR3 nucleotides: TGCGCCAGCAGCTCGGGGGGCTTCACTGAAGCTTTCTTT. Protein sequence: CASSSGGFTEAFF. Full variable domain (rest looked up from reference TRBV5-1 and TRBJ1-1): KAGVTQTPRYLIKTRGQQVTLSCSPISGHRSVSWYQQTPGQGLQFLFEYFSETQRNKGNFPGRFSGRQFSNSRSEMNVSTLELGDSALYLCASSSGGFTEAFFGQGTRLTVV.

The gene calls are TRBV5-1 and TRBJ2-3; D gene uncertain. The germline V gene encodes CDR1 SGHRS and CDR2 YFSETQ. V was clipped by 4 bases and J by 4 bases, with 10 bases between them. The CDR3 has 13 residues. CDR3 DNA: TGCGCCAGCAGCCCCGAAAGGGCAGATACGCAGTATTTT. This translates into CASSPERADTQYF.

V usage is TRBV19 and J usage is TRBJ1-1; D uncertain. The germline V gene has CDR1 LNHDA and CDR2 SQIVND (reference sequence). The CDR3 is 13 amino acids. Trimming removed 6 bases at V and 2 bases at J, with 10 bases between. The CDR3 DNA is TGTGCCAGTAGGAAAGGGCGTAACACTGAAGCTTTCTTT. This codes for CASRKGRNTEAFF.

The J gene is TRBJ2-2, the V gene TRBV28; 11 nucleotides align to TRBD1. Trimming at V came to 6 bases and at J to 4 bases, leaving 7 bases not matched to a gene. Germline V CDR1 and CDR2: MDHEN, SYDVKM. The CDR3 has 16 residues. For the CDR3, the DNA is TGTGCCAGCAGAGTGGGGACAGGGGGTAGCACCGGGGAGCTGTTTTTT. It specifies CASRVGTGGSTGELFF.

This clone was detected only a few times. V usage is TRBV5-1 and J usage is TRBJ2-2; 7 bases align to TRBD1. Germline V gives CDR1 SGHRS, CDR2 YFSETQ. There are 15 residues in the CDR3. V trimming: 2 bases; J trimming: 6 bases; junction bases outside the gene matches: 7. CDR3: CASSLGGIGAGELFF. The CDR3 DNA sequence: TGCGCCAGCAGCTTAGGGGGCATCGGGGCCGGGGAGCTGTTTTTT.

V and J are TRBV4-1 and TRBJ2-5, with TRBD2 identical over 11 bases. The CDR3 totals 14 residues. V lost 5 bases to trimming and J lost 5 bases; unmatched junction nucleotides: 4. CDR1 is MGHRA, CDR2 YSYEKL, per germline. CDR3 nucleotide sequence: TGCGCCAGCAGCGGGCTAGCGGGGGGTGAGACCCAGTACTTC. As protein: CASSGLAGGETQYF.

The chain recombines TRBV11-2 with TRBJ1-5; a weak D match, TRBD1 (6 bases). The CDR3 runs to 15 residues. Trimming removed 5 bases from V and 1 base from J, with 12 bases in between. Germline CDR1 and CDR2: SGHAT and FQNNGV. The CDR3 is CASSPGTTSNQPQHF. CDR3 in DNA: TGTGCCAGCAGCCCCGGGACAACCAGCAATCAGCCCCAGCATTTT.

The chain recombines TRBV2 with TRBJ2-4; D is perhaps TRBD1 or TRBD2 (5 bases each). Trimming removed 1 base at V and 6 bases at J, with 28 bases between. CDR3 length: 20 amino acids. Per the germline V gene, CDR1 is SNHLY and CDR2 is FYNNEI. DNA for the CDR3: TGTGCCAGCAGTGAAGACCATTCCCCCTGGGGCCGGACTGACAGAAACATTCAGTACTTC. This encodes CASSEDHSPWGRTDRNIQYF.

The chain has TRBV6-5 and TRBJ2-7; no clear D gene. CDR1 is MNHEY and CDR2 is SVGAGI in the germline V gene. V was trimmed by 6 bases and J by 1 base, leaving 13 bases between them. The CDR3 consists of 14 residues. CDR3 in amino acids: CASSPRHSSYEQYF. CDR3 nucleotides: TGTGCCAGCAGCCCACGGCACAGTTCCTACGAGCAGTACTTC.

The gene calls are TRBV7-2 and TRBJ2-5, with 10 bases matching TRBD2. The CDR3 consists of 15 residues. V dropped 5 bases and J dropped 7; count of bases not matched to a gene: 10. Per the germline V gene, CDR1 is SGHTA and CDR2 is FQGNSA. This CDR3 is CASSPIPGTSVTQYF. The CDR3 DNA follows: TGTGCCAGCAGCCCAATTCCGGGGACTAGCGTGACCCAGTACTTC.

J is TRBJ2-5 and V is TRBV30; D is perhaps TRBD1 (5 bases). The V end was cut by 5 bases, the J end by 5 bases, with 12 bases between. This CDR3 has 12 amino acids. Germline V CDR1 and CDR2: GTSNPN, SVGIG (reference sequence). The CDR3 region has the DNA TGTGCCTGGGGGGCCTTAGGGGAGACCCAGTACTTC. This codes for CAWGALGETQYF.

The CDR3 bases are TGTGCCAGCAGTGACTCCTGCGGGCGGGGGGCCTTCACAGATACGCAGTATTTT. Amino acids: CASSDSCGRGAFTDTQYF. This sequence joins TRBV6-4 and TRBJ2-3; 8 positions match TRBD2. The V gene's germline CDR1 is MRHNA and CDR2 SNTAGT. The CDR3 loop spans 18 amino acids. The junction had 10 bases not matched to a gene; V was cut back by 0 bases and J by 2 bases.

Concerning this clone: This sample also contains other DNA sequences that code for the same CDR3. CDR3 DNA sequence: TGTGCCTGGAGGGGACGAGGGAGGGACACTGAAGCTTTCTTT. It specifies CAWRGRGRDTEAFF. The J gene is TRBJ1-1, the V gene TRBV30; D is possibly TRBD1 (5 bases). Germline CDR1 GTSNPN, CDR2 SVGIG (reference sequence). Between the trimmed V and J ends, which lost 3 bases and 3 bases, there was a span of 14 bases. The CDR3 runs 14 residues. The full variable domain, rest sourced from reference TRBV30 and TRBJ1-1, is SQTIHQWPATLVQPVGSPLSLECTVEGTSNPNLYWYRQAAGRGLQLLFYSVGIGQISSEVPQNLSASRPQDRQFILSSKKLLLSDSGFYLCAWRGRGRDTEAFFGQGTRLTVV.

In its sample, this clone was seen once. The chain has TRBV5-5 and TRBJ2-1; D is perhaps TRBD2 (5 bases). V shed 3 bases and J shed 0 bases, with 19 bases lying between them. This CDR3 is 18 amino acids long. Germline CDR1 is SGHKS and CDR2 is YYEKEE (reference sequence). For the CDR3, the DNA is TGTGCCAGCAGCTCTTTGCCCTTACGGGGTATCTCCTACAATGAGCAGTTCTTC. Encoded protein: CASSSLPLRGISYNEQFF.

This clone came up a few times. The chain combines TRBV10-3 with TRBJ1-6; a possible D gene is TRBD1 (6 bases). V lost 5 bases to trimming and J lost 5 bases, with 13 bases between them. The V gene's germline CDR1 is ENHRY and CDR2 SYGVKD. The CDR3 totals 15 residues. The CDR3 DNA sequence: TGTGCCATCAGTCTCCGGGACACCGATAATTCACCCCTCCACTTT. Translated: CAISLRDTDNSPLHF.

This rearrangement joins TRBV2 to TRBJ2-3, with TRBD1 identical over 10 bases. V trimming: 4 bases; J trimming: 6 bases; junction bases outside the gene matches: 4. CDR1 SNHLY and CDR2 FYNNEI come from the germline V gene. The CDR3 length is 14 residues. Here the CDR3 reads CASSGDRGRDTQYF. CDR3 in DNA: TGTGCCAGCAGTGGGGACAGGGGCCGGGATACGCAGTATTTT.

The sample holds one count of this clone. The genes are TRBV19 and TRBJ2-3, with 8 bases that match TRBD2. CDR1 and CDR2 from the germline V gene are LNHDA and SQIVND (reference sequence). J lost 1 base, V lost 5 bases, and 11 bases had no gene match. This CDR3 region has 17 residues. CDR3 sequence (DNA): TGTGCCAGTAGTGCCCTACTAGCGGCACGACGCACAGATACGCAGTATTTT. Its translation: CASSALLAARRTDTQYF. The full variable domain, in which reference TRBV19 and TRBJ2-3 provide the parts outside the CDR3, is DGGITQSPKYLFRKEGQNVTLSCEQNLNHDAMYWYRQDPGQGLRLIYYSQIVNDFQKGDIAEGYSVSREKKESFPLTVTSAQKNPTAFYLCASSALLAARRTDTQYFGPGTRLTVL.

V gene TRBV11-2 combines with J gene TRBJ2-3; D possibly matches TRBD1 or TRBD2 (5 bases each). CDR3 length: 16 amino acids. The ends were cut back, 4 bases at V and 0 bases at J, with 14 bases in the middle. Per germline, CDR1 SGHAT and CDR2 FQNNGV. The CDR3, as DNA: TGTGCCAGCAGCTCCGACCGGGACCCAAGCACAGATACGCAGTATTTT. Protein product: CASSSDRDPSTDTQYF.

This clone is a singleton in its sample. The genes are TRBV19 and TRBJ1-2; 7 positions agree with TRBD1. CDR1 and CDR2 from the germline V gene are LNHDA and SQIVND (reference sequence). Trimming at V came to 5 bases and at J to 7 bases, leaving 7 bases not matched to a gene. This CDR3 spans 13 amino acids. CDR3 sequence reads: CASSPRDSSGYTF. The CDR3, as DNA: TGTGCCAGTAGTCCCCGGGACAGTAGTGGCTACACCTTC.

The chain links TRBV5-4 to TRBJ2-7; 10 bases fit TRBD1. The CDR3 consists of 14 residues. Germline V gene lookup returns CDR1 SGHNT and CDR2 YYREEE (reference sequence). V lost 3 bases to trimming and J lost 5 bases; unmatched junction nucleotides: 5. Here the CDR3 DNA reads TGTGCCAGCAGCTCAAGACAGGGGGCAGACGAGCAGTACTTC. It specifies CASSSRQGADEQYF.

This clone has only one observation. The chain combines TRBV19 with TRBJ2-7; 7 positions agree with TRBD1. Germline loops: CDR1 LNHDA, CDR2 SQIVND (reference sequence). V shed 6 bases, J shed 2 bases, and the junction held 13 bases outside the gene matches. The CDR3 is made up of 16 amino acids. This CDR3 reads CASSSLRDRSTYEQYF. For the CDR3, the DNA is TGTGCCAGTAGCTCCCTCCGGGACAGAAGTACCTACGAGCAGTACTTC.